Following are 18 T cell receptor beta chains from one sample sequenced in a study of cytomegalovirus exposure and HLA in healthy donors. PCR used 60 Vbeta primers and 13 Jbeta primers. Data came from immunoSEQ multiplex PCR; TCRdb stores just in-frame clones and leaves some out. The sample has more than 45,000 clones, around four fifths seen once. Sequenced input: PBMCs. Source of these receptors: a man aged 50 to 59 in good health and CMV-seronegative.

CDR3 region: CASSFPQGRETQYF. In DNA, the CDR3 is TGTGCCAGCAGCTTCCCTCAGGGGCGAGAGACCCAGTACTTC. The chain is built from TRBV7-9 and TRBJ2-5; maybe TRBD1 (6 bases). The CDR3 spans 14 residues. The V gene lost 3 bases and the J gene lost 4 bases, with 12 bases spanning the gap. The V gene's germline CDR1 is SEHNR and CDR2 FQNEAQ (reference sequence).

Only a few counts were recorded for this clone. The chain joins TRBV2 to TRBJ2-1, with a tentative D call TRBD2 (6 bases). CDR3 length equals 13 residues. Germline CDR1 is SNHLY and CDR2 is FYNNEI. V was clipped by 7 bases and J by 5 bases, with 12 bases between them. The CDR3 region has the DNA TGTGCCAGCACCTTGTGGGGGGACAATGAGCAGTTCTTC. This encodes CASTLWGDNEQFF. Full variable domain (rest looked up from reference TRBV2 and TRBJ2-1): EPEVTQTPSHQVTQMGQEVILRCVPISNHLYFYWYRQILGQKVEFLVSFYNNEISEKSEIFDDQFSVERPDGSNFTLKIRSTKLEDSAMYFCASTLWGDNEQFFGPGTRLTVL.

This rearrangement joins TRBV7-8 to TRBJ1-1; the D gene is possibly TRBD1 (6 bases). Germline V CDR1 and CDR2: SGHVS, FQNEAQ. Trimming took off 5 bases at V and 8 bases at J, with 15 bases between the two ends. The CDR3 runs 13 residues. CDR3 sequence: CASSVNRVLEAFF. Here the CDR3 DNA reads TGTGCCAGCAGCGTTAACAGGGTCTTGGAAGCTTTCTTT.

The genes are TRBV10-3 and TRBJ2-1; maybe TRBD1 (5 bases). V was pared by 8 bases and J by 16 bases, with 18 bases between. The CDR3 has 11 residues. The germline V gene encodes CDR1 ENHRY and CDR2 SYGVKD. CDR3 amino acids: CAIDMPTVDFF. In nucleotides, the CDR3 is TGTGCCATCGATATGCCGACAGTAGACTTCTTC.

V usage is TRBV11-2 and J usage is TRBJ1-2; 8 bases fit TRBD1. V dropped 1 base and J dropped 7; count of bases not matched to a gene: 5. The CDR3 has 14 residues. In germline, CDR1 is SGHAT, CDR2 FQNNGV. The CDR3 protein is CASSLGQGASGYTF. CDR3 DNA sequence: TGTGCCAGCAGCTTAGGTCAGGGGGCTAGTGGCTACACCTTC.

CDR3 DNA sequence: TGTGCCAGCAGCCCAGGGGTGGGGTGGTATGGCTACACCTTC. Its protein is CASSPGVGWYGYTF. The chain employs TRBV11-2 and TRBJ1-2, with a possible D match to TRBD1 (6 bases). The length of the CDR3 is 14 residues. V shed 5 bases and J shed 5 bases, with 15 bases lying between them. Per germline, CDR1 SGHAT and CDR2 FQNNGV. Looking up the rest from reference TRBV11-2 and TRBJ1-2 gives the full variable domain: EAGVAQSPRYKIIEKRQSVAFWCNPISGHATLYWYQQILGQGPKLLIQFQNNGVVDDSQLPKDRFSAERLKGVDSTLKIQPAKLEDSAVYLCASSPGVGWYGYTFGSGTRLTVV.

The chain carries TRBV7-3 and TRBJ2-2; D is uncertain. The germline V and J ends were trimmed by 5 bases and 7 bases, with 11 bases remaining between them. The germline V gene encodes CDR1 SGHTA and CDR2 FQGTGA. The CDR3 runs 13 residues. The CDR3 bases are TGTGCCAGCAGCCGACAATCGGACGGGGAGCTGTTTTTT. Translation gives CASSRQSDGELFF.

This clone was seen a single time. This chain connects TRBV9 to TRBJ1-1; the match to TRBD1 covers 7 bases. CDR3 length: 12 residues. V was clipped by 3 bases and J by 5 bases; unmatched bases: 1. The germline V gene has CDR1 SGDLS and CDR2 YYNGEE. Written as DNA, the CDR3 is TGTGCCAGCAGCGGGGACAGAACTGAAGCTTTCTTT. Protein product: CASSGDRTEAFF.

The chain couples TRBV5-1 to TRBJ1-2, with 8 bases identical to TRBD1. V gave up 5 bases and J gave up 8 bases; unmatched junction bases: 8. Per the germline V gene, CDR1 is SGHRS and CDR2 is YFSETQ. This CDR3 has 13 residues. The CDR3: CASSPDREHGYTF. CDR3 DNA sequence: TGCGCCAGCAGTCCGGACAGGGAGCACGGCTACACCTTC.

V is TRBV19 and J is TRBJ1-5, with no clear D. This CDR3 is 15 amino acids long. The germline gives CDR1 LNHDA, CDR2 SQIVND (reference sequence). The V gene lost 2 bases and the J gene lost 4 bases, with 12 bases spanning the gap. DNA of the CDR3: TGTGCCAGTAGTATACATGACGGAGTGAATCAGCCCCAGCATTTT. It is translated as CASSIHDGVNQPQHF.

The chain combines TRBV5-1 with TRBJ1-2; TRBD1 matches at 8 bases. The CDR3 extends over 14 amino acids. Germline assignment: CDR1 SGHRS and CDR2 YFSETQ. Losses at the gene ends were 0 bases for V and 3 bases for J; bases not matched to a gene: 1. CDR3 amino acids: CASSLGQGYYGYTF. The CDR3 nucleotides are TGCGCCAGCAGCTTGGGACAGGGGTACTATGGCTACACCTTC.

V usage is TRBV19 and J usage is TRBJ2-7; tentatively, D is TRBD2 (6 bases). The germline V and J ends were trimmed by 5 bases and 7 bases, with 15 bases remaining between them. The CDR3 is made up of 13 amino acids. Germline assignment: CDR1 LNHDA and CDR2 SQIVND (reference sequence). The DNA of the CDR3 is TGTGCCAGTAGTCCGGGACTTTCGGGGGAGCAGTACTTC. It translates to CASSPGLSGEQYF.

Concerning this clone: One end of the junction is discordant with germline, which a read error may explain. Other DNA sequences in this sample translate to the same CDR3. The rearrangement links TRBV7-7 to TRBJ2-5; 8 bases agree with TRBD1. The V gene's germline CDR1 is SSHAT and CDR2 FNYEAQ (reference sequence). CDR3 length: 13 amino acids. CDR3 bases: TGCGCCAGCAGCTCAGACAGGGGAGAGACCCAGTACTTC. Protein product: CASSSDRGETQYF. The full variable domain, in which reference TRBV7-7 and TRBJ2-5 provide the parts outside the CDR3, is GAGVSQSPRYKVTKRGQDVTLRCDPISSHATLYWYQQALGQGPEFLTYFNYEAQPDKSGLPSDRFSAERPEGSISTLTIQRTEQRDSAMYRCASSSDRGETQYFGPGTRLLVL.

The rearrangement joins TRBV5-1 to TRBJ1-6; TRBD1 matches at 10 bases. This CDR3 spans 21 amino acids. Trimming removed 0 bases from V and 0 bases from J; junction bases left unmatched: 12. Looked up from germline, CDR1 is SGHRS and CDR2 is YFSETQ. The CDR3 sequence is CASSLAGTGVFRSSYNSPLHF. The CDR3 bases are TGCGCCAGCAGCTTGGCCGGGACAGGGGTTTTTAGGAGCTCCTATAATTCACCCCTCCACTTT.

V and J are TRBV5-5 and TRBJ1-1; TRBD1 matches at 7 bases. Germline loops: CDR1 SGHKS, CDR2 YYEKEE (reference sequence). This CDR3 is built from 13 residues. V trimming: 2 bases; J trimming: 6 bases; junction bases outside the gene matches: 4. The DNA of the CDR3 is TGTGCCAGCAGCTTCCGGGACAGCGCTGAAGCTTTCTTT. Translating it yields CASSFRDSAEAFF.

This rearrangement joins TRBV6-6 to TRBJ1-5; D is undetermined. Trimming took off 0 bases at V and 0 bases at J, with 9 bases between the two ends. Germline loops: CDR1 MNHNY, CDR2 SVGAGI (reference sequence). The CDR3 spans 16 residues. For the CDR3, the DNA is TGTGCCAGCAGTTACTCGAGTCGAGATAGCAATCAGCCCCAGCATTTT. This codes for CASSYSSRDSNQPQHF.

The chain is built from TRBV5-1 and TRBJ2-7, with 10 bases lining up with TRBD2. Germline CDR1 and CDR2: SGHRS and YFSETQ. V was clipped by 3 bases and J by 0 bases; unmatched bases: 0. The CDR3 sequence is 14 residues long. CDR3 bases: TGCGCCAGCAGCTCTAGCGGGGGCTCCTACGAGCAGTACTTC. Residues: CASSSSGGSYEQYF.

CDR3 coding DNA: TGTGCCAGCAGGCGGAGGTGGGCGGAGGGGGCCGAAGAGACCCAGTACTTC. Translation gives CASRRRWAEGAEETQYF. V is TRBV27 and J is TRBJ2-5; possibly TRBD1 for D (7 bases). Trimming shortened V by 6 bases and J by 3 bases, and 23 bases separated the two germline ends. The CDR3 spans 17 residues. Germline-derived CDR1 and CDR2 are MNHEY and SMNVEV (reference sequence).